This T cell receptor (beta chain) emerged from a study of shared clonotypes between healthy human individuals. On this clone: Its specificity is unknown.

The assay was immunoSEQ multiplex PCR, and TCRdb's table has in-frame clones only and misses some. The sample shows over a million clones, about 96% of them seen only once. General observations from the study: Incomplete sequencing of sorted subsets was indicated by rarefaction despite large depth. The study found lower generation probabilities in non-shared clonotypes than in those shared by all four donors. A handful of donors shared around 5.1% of their naive CD4 clonotypes.

Trimming removed 5 bases from V and 2 bases from J, with 7 bases in between. Germline values: CDR1 SEHNR, CDR2 FQNEAQ (reference sequence). The CDR3 length is 13 residues. Negatively enriched CD4+ T cells were divided by CD45RA into naive and memory. The receptor comes from a man aged 30-40 years in good health. V and J are TRBV7-9 and TRBJ2-1, with D hard to call. The sequenced sample consisted of naive CD4+ T cells sorted from blood. Described subset: CD45RA+ positively selected. The DNA of the CDR3 is TGTGCCAGCAGCCAGGACCCCTACAATGAGCAGTTCTTC. This codes for CASSQDPYNEQFF.